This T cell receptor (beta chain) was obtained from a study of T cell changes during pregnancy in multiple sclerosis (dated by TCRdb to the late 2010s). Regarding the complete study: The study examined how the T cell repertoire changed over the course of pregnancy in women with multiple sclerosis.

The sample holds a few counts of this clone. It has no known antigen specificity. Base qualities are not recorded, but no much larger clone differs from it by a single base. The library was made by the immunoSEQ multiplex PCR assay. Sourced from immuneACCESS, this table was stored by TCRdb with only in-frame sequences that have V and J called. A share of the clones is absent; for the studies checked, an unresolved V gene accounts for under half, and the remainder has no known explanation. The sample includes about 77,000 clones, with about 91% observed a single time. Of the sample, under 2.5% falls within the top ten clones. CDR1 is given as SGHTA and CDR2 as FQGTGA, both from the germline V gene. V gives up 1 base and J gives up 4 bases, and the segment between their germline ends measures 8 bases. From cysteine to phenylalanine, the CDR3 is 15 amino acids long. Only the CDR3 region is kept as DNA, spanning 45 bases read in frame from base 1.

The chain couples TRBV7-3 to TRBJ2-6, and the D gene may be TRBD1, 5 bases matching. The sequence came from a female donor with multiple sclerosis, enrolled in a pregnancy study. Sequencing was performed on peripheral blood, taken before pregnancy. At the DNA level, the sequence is TGTGCCAGCAGCTTAAGGGGCGAAGGGGCCAACGTCCTGACTTTC. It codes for CASSLRGEGANVLTF.